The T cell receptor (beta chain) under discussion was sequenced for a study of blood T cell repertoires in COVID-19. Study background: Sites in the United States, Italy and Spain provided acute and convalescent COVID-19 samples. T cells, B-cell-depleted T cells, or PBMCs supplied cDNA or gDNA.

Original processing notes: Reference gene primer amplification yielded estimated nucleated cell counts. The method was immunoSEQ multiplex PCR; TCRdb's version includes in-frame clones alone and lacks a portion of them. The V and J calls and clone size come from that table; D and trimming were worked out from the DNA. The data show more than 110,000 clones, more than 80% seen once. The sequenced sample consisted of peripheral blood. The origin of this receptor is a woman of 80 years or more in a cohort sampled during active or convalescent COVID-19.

CDR3 DNA: TGTGCCTGCAACCCGGGAGCCGGGCAGCCCCAGCATTTT. It encodes CACNPGAGQPQHF. V and J are TRBV30 and TRBJ1-5; D is ambiguous. Germline CDR1 is GTSNPN and CDR2 is SVGIG (reference sequence). The CDR3 covers 13 residues. V shed 6 bases and J shed 7 bases, with 16 bases lying between them.